In this sample, the clone carrying this T cell receptor (beta chain) turned up many times. Its antigen is not identified. This record belongs to a study of response to subunit inactivated influenza vaccine. TCRdb re-analysed the RT-PCR reads in MiXCR, keeping a single row per CDR3 protein. The sample yields 600,000 to 850,000 distinct CDR3 sequences, 11% to 15% seen once. Points from the study as a whole: It was the authors' suggestion that each seasonal influenza vaccination recruits few new T cells.

The CDR3 runs 18 residues. CDR1 SGHAT and CDR2 FQNNGV come from the germline V gene. With V trimmed by 5 bases and J by 3 bases, 15 bases remained unmatched. The chain joins TRBV11-2 to TRBJ2-3; 9 bases fit TRBD1. This TCR was recovered from a man aged 50-60 years who received an inactivated influenza vaccine. The sample in question was PBMCs from blood, obtained roughly 2 weeks before vaccination. The CDR3 spells CASSLQGSGTGSTDTQYF. As DNA, the CDR3 is TGTGCCAGCAGCCTCCAAGGGTCCGGGACAGGGTCGACAGATACGCAGTATTTT.